These T cell receptor beta chains were read from a single sample in a study of blood T cells in healthy people across ages. Each CDR3 protein is one row after TCRdb ran MiXCR on the 5' RACE reads. The data contain around 1.5 million distinct CDR3 sequences, 42% of them singletons. Material: blood. The receptors were gathered from a woman between 18 and 30 years old in good health. The CDR3 runs from the conserved cysteine through the conserved F or W. Fields, in order: D gene, J gene, clone size, V gene, CDR3 protein, CDR3 DNA. A D gene is named only where the DNA matches it firmly. Size tells how often a clone was seen (once, few, many) or the class of an expanded clone, and some rows leave it out.

>-|TRBJ1-4|-|TRBV4-1
CASSQTIDRATNEKLFF
TGCGCCAGCAGCCAAACCATCGACAGAGCCACTAATGAAAAACTGTTTTTT
>-|TRBJ2-5|few|TRBV3-1
CASSLWDTGPQETQYF
TGTGCCAGCAGCCTATGGGATACAGGGCCCCAAGAGACCCAGTACTTC
>-|TRBJ1-1|-|TRBV3-1
CASSQDEGYTEAFF
TGTGCCAGCAGCCAAGATGAGGGGTACACTGAAGCTTTCTTT
>TRBD2|TRBJ2-1|-|TRBV27
CASSRRTSGGPGATCNEQFF
TGTGCCAGCAGTCGCAGGACTAGCGGGGGCCCCGGGGCAACCTGCAATGAGCAGTTCTTC
>-|TRBJ2-1|-|TRBV20-1
CSALTSLGWDNEQFF
TGCAGTGCGCTTACTAGCCTGGGATGGGACAATGAGCAGTTCTTC
>-|TRBJ2-5|-|TRBV5-1
CASSSDGVPYNEQYF
TGCGCCAGCAGCTCAGACGGGGTCCCCTACAATGAGCAGTACTTC
>-|TRBJ2-3|-|TRBV20-1
CSAGVAAQEDTQYF
TGCAGTGCGGGAGTAGCGGCCCAAGAGGATACGCAGTATTTT
>-|TRBJ1-1|-|TRBV6-5
CASSYPNRDHPFF
TGTGCCAGCAGTTATCCTAACCGGGATCATCCTTTCTTT
>-|TRBJ2-5|-|TRBV6-5
CASSLAGGTGTQYF
TGTGCCAGCAGTTTGGCGGGAGGGACAGGGACCCAGTACTTC
>-|TRBJ2-2|-|TRBV2
CASSYLARNTGELFF
TGTGCCAGCAGTTACCTAGCGCGGAACACCGGGGAGCTGTTTTTT
>TRBD1|TRBJ1-3|-|TRBV2
CASSGTGSGNTIYF
TGTGCCAGCTCCGGGACAGGCTCTGGAAACACCATATATTTT
>-|TRBJ2-5|few|TRBV24-1
CAPLAVRYQETQYF
TGTGCCCCTTTAGCGGTGAGGTACCAAGAGACCCAGTACTTC
>-|TRBJ2-1|-|TRBV27
CASSPMGLPPFF
TGTGCCAGCAGTCCTATGGGTCTCCCTCCGTTCTTC
>TRBD2|TRBJ2-1|few|TRBV4-2
CASSQEGLAGNNEQFF
TGTGCCAGCAGCCAGGAAGGACTAGCGGGGAACAATGAGCAGTTCTTC
>-|TRBJ2-3|-|TRBV3-1
CASSQGWRSSTDTQYF
TGTGCCAGCAGCCAAGGGTGGAGATCTAGCACAGATACGCAGTATTTT
>TRBD1|TRBJ2-1|few|TRBV5-1
CASSLTGEEQFF
TGCGCCAGCAGCCTAACAGGGGAGGAGCAGTTCTTC
>-|TRBJ2-1|few|TRBV7-2
CASSRRSGENEQFF
TGTGCCAGCAGCCGCCGGTCGGGGGAGAATGAGCAGTTCTTC
>TRBD1|TRBJ1-5|-|TRBV6-1
CASIDTGGNQPQHF
TGTGCCAGCATCGATACAGGGGGCAATCAGCCCCAGCATTTT
>TRBD2|TRBJ2-1|-|TRBV5-1
CASSWVLAGEQFF
TGCGCCAGCAGCTGGGTTCTAGCGGGGGAGCAGTTCTTC
>TRBD2|TRBJ2-7|few|TRBV12-3/TRBV12-4
CASSGEGSYEQYF
TGTGCCAGCAGTGGGGAGGGGTCCTACGAGCAGTACTTC
>TRBD1|TRBJ1-2|-|TRBV5-1
CASSWTGAITYGYTF
TGCGCCAGCAGTTGGACAGGCGCAATAACTTATGGCTACACCTTC
>TRBD1|TRBJ2-1|few|TRBV7-7
CASSLALTGETQFF
TGTGCTAGCAGCTTAGCGCTAACAGGGGAGACCCAGTTCTTC
>-|TRBJ2-1|-|TRBV7-9
CASSLEARVNEQFF
TGTGCCAGCAGCTTAGAAGCCCGAGTGAATGAGCAGTTCTTC
>TRBD2|TRBJ2-1|few|TRBV27
CASSLIAGGPLTYNEQFF
TGTGCCAGCAGTTTAATAGCGGGAGGGCCTTTAACCTACAATGAGCAGTTCTTC
>-|TRBJ1-4|few|TRBV29-1
CSALRGGEKLFF
TGCAGCGCTCTCCGGGGGGGGGAAAAACTGTTTTTT
>-|TRBJ2-2|many|TRBV12-3/TRBV12-4
CASNGVNTGELFF
TGTGCCAGCAATGGTGTTAACACCGGGGAGCTGTTTTTT
>-|TRBJ2-7|-|TRBV30
CAWSVLTHEQYF
TGTGCCTGGAGTGTACTTACCCACGAGCAGTACTTC
>-|TRBJ2-7|-|TRBV7-6
CASGYGELSEQYF
TGTGCCAGCGGTTACGGGGAGCTCAGCGAGCAGTACTTC